The T cell receptor (beta chain) described here comes from a study of quantifying T cell responses using KT2 cells (dated by TCRdb to about 2017). The study in broad terms: RNA was DNase-treated and reverse transcribed with TCR alpha and beta constant-region primers, mostly using SuperScript III. The efficiency of the T4 ligation step under optimum conditions was estimated to be above 8%. To prevent over-amplification, PCR2 was performed as a SYBR Green qPCR and halted at a predetermined fluorescence threshold.

Libraries came from UMI-ligation and nested PCR. A single-stranded oligonucleotide carrying the Illumina SP2 sequence and a UMI was ligated to the cDNA 3' end using T4 RNA ligase 1. PCR1 consisted of 4 to 5 cycles (98 degrees C 15 s, 69 degrees C 30 s, 72 degrees C 40 s), and for the beta primer an equimolar mix of RC1.1 and RC1.2 was used to cover TRBC1 and TRBC2. Starting at PCR2, the TCR alpha and beta chains were handled separately, and sample indices and Illumina adaptors were added. Placed after an 8-base spacer, the UMI was made up of 12 random nucleotides arranged as two hexamers with a spacer between them. The libraries were sequenced on an Illumina MiSeq using v2 2x251 paired-end chemistry, usually with fewer than 15 samples in each run. PhiX DNA at about 4.5-7% was added to each sequencing library to increase diversity. The study's processing was this. Raw reads were converted to FASTQ with bcl2fastq and were demultiplexed by dual indices with Demultiplexor. V and J genes were assigned by Decombinator through tag matching, with a single base-pair mismatch permitted. Using UMIs, Collapsinator corrected both sequencing errors and the frequency errors that come from PCR heterogeneity. CDR3Translator turned Decombinator identifiers into nucleotide sequence, translated that sequence into amino acids, and pulled out the CDR3 based on C- and N-terminal motifs. A cluster of KT2 sequences that shared one unique molecular identifier was counted as a single distinct KT2 TCR. TCRdb trimmed public reads at Q25 via fastp, called clones via MiXCR and kept in-frame beta chains. Here each entry gathers all rows of one CDR3 protein and keeps the most common genes and DNA. TCRdb, not the original authors, processed these V and J calls. The sample has 25,000 to 35,000 distinct CDR3 sequences on record, approximately 10% of them singletons. About 9.9% of the sample is held by the ten biggest clonotypes.

There are 15 amino acids in the CDR3, from cysteine to phenylalanine inclusive. Solely the CDR3 DNA is kept, with 45 bases framed from the first base. The germline V gene specifies SNHLY as CDR1 and FYNNEI as CDR2. After removal of 11 bases from V and 8 bases from J, the junction retains 17 bases not matched to a gene. Turning to this clonotype: Its cognate antigen has yet to be identified. Base qualities were left out, and no much larger clone turns up one base away.

General findings and caveats noted by the study authors: No side-by-side comparison between this pipeline and other TCR sequencing techniques was included in the study. Saturation was seen in the detection of KT2 sequences when very high numbers of KT2 cells were spiked in. KT2 sequences were detected down to the lowest spike-in tested, which was about one KT2 cell per 100,000 PBMC. A linear scaling of KT2 alpha and beta sequence counts with input KT2 cell number was observed over several orders of magnitude.

To test the sensitivity and accuracy of the pipeline, known numbers of KT2, a T cell clone whose TCR had already been sequenced, were spiked into unfractionated PBMC. A range of KT2-to-PBMC ratios was generated by mixing KT2 cells with a fixed number of PBMC. The chain is assembled from TRBV2 and TRBJ2-3; TRBD1 agrees with 9 junctional bases. Sample: PBMCs spiked with cells of the T cell clone KT2. The receptor was isolated from a human donor. The DNA sequence reads TGTGCCGGTTGGGGGGGACAGGGAACGGGATCTACGCAGTATTTT. This codes for CAGWGGQGTGSTQYF. When the CDR3 is completed using the reference TRBV2 and TRBJ2-3 genes on either side, the full variable domain is EPEVTQTPSHQVTQMGQEVILRCVPISNHLYFYWYRQILGQKVEFLVSFYNNEISEKSEIFDDQFSVERPDGSNFTLKIRSTKLEDSAMYFCAGWGGQGTGSTQYFGPGTRLTVL.